Below, 14 T cell receptor beta chains from the same sample are listed, as sequenced in a study of T-cell memory formation after mild COVID-19. TCRdb used MiXCR to reprocess the 5' RACE reads, holding one entry per CDR3 protein. This sample has some 190,000 distinct CDR3 sequences, with 16% found just once. Sample: PBMCs or a T cell subset sorted from them (not recorded which). Every receptor here comes from an adult woman who had mild COVID-19 (a few samples of this study predate the infection). Cell type and time point are not known.

This clonotype was observed at least ten times. The CDR3 reads CSARSEAEFF. The CDR3 bases are TGCAGTGCTAGATCGGAGGCGGAGTTCTTC. The chain uses TRBV20-1 and TRBJ2-1; perhaps TRBD2 as D (5 bases). Germline assignment: CDR1 DFQATT and CDR2 SNEGSKA (reference sequence). The V end lost 2 bases, the J end lost 14 bases, and 10 bases lay between the germline ends. The CDR3 is 10 residues long.

In DNA form, the CDR3 reads TGCGCCAGCAGCATTAGACAGGGTGGGAACACTGAAGCTTTCTTT. It specifies CASSIRQGGNTEAFF. The rearrangement links TRBV4-1 to TRBJ1-1; TRBD1 aligns across 7 bases. The CDR3 has 15 residues. J gave up 1 base and V 5 bases, and 7 bases lay outside the gene matches. CDR1 is MGHRA and CDR2 is YSYEKL in the germline V gene.

The V and J genes are TRBV9 and TRBJ2-5, with D tentatively TRBD2 (5 bases). The V and J ends lost 3 bases and 4 bases respectively, with 22 bases between them. Germline loops: CDR1 SGDLS, CDR2 YYNGEE. There are 17 residues in the CDR3. The CDR3 bases are TGTGCCAGCAGCGAGAGGTCTAGGGCCTCCGGAGGAGAGACCCAGTACTTC. Translated, it gives CASSERSRASGGETQYF.

This clonotype was seen only a few times. This chain links TRBV24-1 with TRBJ2-7; D gene ambiguous. CDR3 length: 14 amino acids. The V end was cut by 4 bases, the J end by 3 bases, with 12 bases between. The germline V gene has CDR1 KGHDR and CDR2 SFDVKD. CDR3 nucleotides: TGTGCCACCAGTGACCCCGGGTCTGTCTACGAGCAGTACTTC. Its translation is CATSDPGSVYEQYF.

In this sample, this clonotype turned up a few times. This chain joins TRBV12-3 or TRBV12-4 and TRBJ1-1; D unresolved. The CDR3 loop spans 13 amino acids. Trimming stripped 7 bases from V and 0 bases from J, with 9 bases between. The CDR3 loop reads CASKATVNTEAFF. Here the CDR3 DNA reads TGTGCCAGCAAAGCCACAGTGAACACTGAAGCTTTCTTT.

The CDR3 loop reads CASSSQIGQPQHF. CDR3 bases: TGTGCCAGCAGCTCCCAGATCGGTCAGCCCCAGCATTTT. The rearrangement uses TRBV7-9 and TRBJ1-5, with D unresolved. This CDR3 has 13 residues. Trimming shortened V by 4 bases and J by 6 bases, and 10 bases separated the two germline ends. CDR1 is SEHNR and CDR2 is FQNEAQ in the germline V gene (reference sequence). Looking up the rest from reference TRBV7-9 and TRBJ1-5 gives the full variable domain: DTGVSQNPRHKITKRGQNVTFRCDPISEHNRLYWYRQTLGQGPEFLTYFQNEAQLEKSRLLSDRFSAERPKGSFSTLEIQRTEQGDSAMYLCASSSQIGQPQHFGDGTRLSIL.

The gene calls are TRBV30 and TRBJ2-1; 12 nucleotides line up with TRBD2. Germline CDR1 GTSNPN, CDR2 SVGIG (reference sequence). The length of the CDR3 is 16 residues. The V and J ends lost 1 base and 9 bases, in that order; junction bases with no gene match: 10. CDR3 in amino acids: CAWSGQILAGGGEQFF. The CDR3 region has the DNA TGTGCCTGGAGTGGACAGATTCTAGCGGGAGGGGGTGAGCAGTTCTTC.

Only a few counts were recorded for this clonotype. CDR3 in DNA: TGTGCCAGCAGCACAGGGGGCGATTATGGCTACACCTTC. It is translated as CASSTGGDYGYTF. V usage is TRBV12-3 or TRBV12-4 and J usage is TRBJ1-2, with 9 bases fitting TRBD1. This CDR3 comprises 13 residues. After removal of 6 bases from V and 5 bases from J, the junction contained 4 bases not matched to a gene.

This clonotype was counted a few times. V is TRBV24-1 and J is TRBJ2-3; TRBD1 or TRBD2 may be the D gene (5 bases each). This CDR3 contains 16 residues. Germline V gene lookup returns CDR1 KGHDR and CDR2 SFDVKD. V lost 7 bases, J lost 4 bases, and 20 bases lay in between. CDR3: CATRNPRGALADTQYF. In nucleotides, the CDR3 is TGTGCCACCAGAAACCCCCGAGGGGCACTCGCAGATACGCAGTATTTT.

This chain uses TRBV5-1 with TRBJ2-3, with a weak D call TRBD2 (6 bases). The V end was cut by 4 bases, the J end by 2 bases, with 11 bases between. CDR3 size: 14 residues. CDR1 and CDR2 from the germline V gene are SGHRS and YFSETQ. DNA for the CDR3: TGCGCCAGCAGCCCGGGACTTTACACAGATACGCAGTATTTT. This encodes CASSPGLYTDTQYF.

This clonotype was seen only a few times. The rearrangement joins TRBV29-1 to TRBJ2-7; no firm D call. Germline values: CDR1 SQVTM, CDR2 ANQGSEA. V was pared by 6 bases and J by 6 bases, with 6 bases between. The CDR3 is made up of 9 amino acids. The CDR3 coding sequence is TGCAGCGTCAAGCGCGAGCAGTACTTC. Protein product: CSVKREQYF.

The chain links TRBV24-1 to TRBJ2-5; D perhaps matches TRBD1 (6 bases). This CDR3 comprises 15 residues. With 0 bases removed from V and 5 bases from J, the gap between germline ends came to 12 bases. Germline loops: CDR1 KGHDR, CDR2 SFDVKD. CDR3 DNA sequence: TGTGCCACCAGTGATTTGGTGACAGGCGGGGAGACCCAGTACTTC. Residues: CATSDLVTGGETQYF.

V is TRBV5-1 and J is TRBJ2-1; tentatively, D is TRBD2 (5 bases). Trimming took 4 bases from V and 6 from J, leaving 17 bases between them. Germline V lookup: CDR1 SGHRS, CDR2 YFSETQ. CDR3 length: 15 amino acids. In DNA, the CDR3 is TGCGCCAGCAGCCGCCATCTCACCGAGGGCAATGAGCAGTTCTTC. Protein sequence: CASSRHLTEGNEQFF. The variable domain in full, completed from reference TRBV5-1 and TRBJ2-1, reads KAGVTQTPRYLIKTRGQQVTLSCSPISGHRSVSWYQQTPGQGLQFLFEYFSETQRNKGNFPGRFSGRQFSNSRSEMNVSTLELGDSALYLCASSRHLTEGNEQFFGPGTRLTVL.

The chain couples TRBV19 to TRBJ1-6; TRBD1 aligns across 9 bases. This CDR3 is built from 18 residues. The V and J ends lost 5 bases and 8 bases, in that order; junction bases with no gene match: 16. CDR1 is LNHDA and CDR2 is SQIVND in the germline V gene (reference sequence). In DNA form, the CDR3 reads TGTGCCAGTAGTCGGACGGGACAGGGCTCATCTAATTATTCACCCCTCCACTTT. It translates to CASSRTGQGSSNYSPLHF.